Described below is a single T cell receptor (beta chain) sequence and its context. The sample comes from a study of regulatory and conventional T cells in RAG deficiency. Here immunoSEQ multiplex PCR was the method, and the copy in TCRdb shows in-frame clones only, minus some. Counted here are 25,000 to 35,000 clones, 85% to 90% occurring once; the ten biggest clones make up roughly 5.2%. The data were also submitted as part of a second study, on regulatory T cells. As reported in that work: Amplification used 52 TRBV primers and 13 TRBJ primers.

Sequencing was performed on CD8+ T cells sorted from blood. The sequence came from a human donor in good health.

The CDR3, as DNA: TGTGCCAGCAGTGAGCGGGTTCAGCAATCTTTGGAGACCCAGTACTTC. The encoded protein is CASSERVQQSLETQYF. The V gene is TRBV6-1, the J gene TRBJ2-5, with TRBD2 as a possible D gene (5 bases). Germline V gene data show CDR1 as MNHNS and CDR2 as SASEGT. V was cut by 3 bases and J by 5 bases, with 19 bases left in between. This CDR3 is 16 amino acids long.